At least ten counts were recorded for the clone carrying this T cell receptor (beta chain). Its specificity is unknown. The data stem from a study of response to subunit inactivated influenza vaccine. Each CDR3 protein gets one entry after TCRdb re-called the RT-PCR reads with MiXCR. The sample lists roughly 670,000 distinct CDR3 sequences; less than 15% were seen once. Findings and limits, study-wide: Researchers suggested that each seasonal influenza vaccination recruits few new T cells.

This TCR was sampled from a man between 45 and 60 years old who received an inactivated influenza vaccine. The sequencing here drew on PBMCs from blood, taken 14 days before vaccination.

CDR3 amino acids: CATSTNRAYEQYF. The CDR3 DNA reads as TGTGCCACCAGCACTAACAGGGCGTACGAGCAGTACTTC. The chain links TRBV15 to TRBJ2-7; tentatively, D is TRBD1 (6 bases). Germline CDR1 LNHNV, CDR2 YYDKDF (reference sequence). Trimming stripped 4 bases from V and 4 bases from J, with 11 bases between. This CDR3 region has 13 residues. The whole variable domain, remainder taken from reference TRBV15 and TRBJ2-7, is DAMVIQNPRYQVTQFGKPVTLSCSQTLNHNVMYWYQQKSSQAPKLLFHYYDKDFNNEADTPDNFQSRRPNTSFCFLDIRSPGLGDTAMYLCATSTNRAYEQYFGPGTRLTVT.